This TCR beta chain came from a study of blood T cells in healthy people across ages. The sample holds a few counts of this clonotype. CDR3 size: 17 residues. CDR1 is SGHRS, CDR2 YFSETQ, per germline. J lost 4 bases, V lost 3 bases, and 7 bases had no gene match. PCR was performed a second time for roughly 7 to 11 cycles using a sample-barcoded 5' primer and a J-beta primer mix. Each CDR3 protein gets one entry after TCRdb re-called the 5' RACE reads with MiXCR. The sample lists fewer than 2,000,000 distinct CDR3 sequences, about two fifths occurring once. The sample taken for sequencing was blood. The chain carries TRBV5-1 and TRBJ2-1; 13 nucleotides match TRBD2. This clonotype was obtained from a human donor in good health. The CDR3, as DNA: TGCGCCAGCAGCTATGGACTAGCGGGGGCCCTTTACAATGAGCAGTTCTTC. Translating it yields CASSYGLAGALYNEQFF.